One sample yielded the 6 T cell receptor beta chains listed below, sequenced in a study of CD8 T cells in Susac syndrome. Random hexamers were used to reverse transcribe the RNA input (roughly 0.5 to 1 ug). TCRdb recomputed calls from the immunoSEQ multiplex PCR reads with MiXCR, one row per CDR3 protein. Of under 150,000 distinct CDR3 sequences in the sample, approximately 95% were seen once. Sequencing was performed on CD4+ T cells from PBMCs. Receptor source: a human donor with Susac syndrome.

The V call is TRBV21-1, the J call TRBJ2-3; the table's D call of TRBD1 was not tested on the DNA. TRBV21-1 has pseudogene status. CDR3 length equals 14 residues. The CDR3 DNA reads TGTGCCAGCAGCATCCAACAGGGGCGGGATACGCAGTATTTT. The encoded protein is CASSIQQGRDTQYF.

The V call is TRBV29-1, the J call TRBJ1-1; D is undetermined. This CDR3 is built from 12 residues. Germline-derived CDR1 and CDR2 are SQVTM and ANQGSEA. Trimming cost V 7 bases and J 2 bases, with 11 bases left between them. The CDR3 nucleotides read TGCAGCGCTCAGGCAGGCAACACTGAAGCTTTCTTT. As protein: CSAQAGNTEAFF.

This clonotype was seen a single time. V and J are TRBV5-1 and TRBJ2-7; either TRBD1 or TRBD2 may supply D (5 bases each). Germline V CDR1 and CDR2: SGHRS, YFSETQ. The CDR3 covers 14 residues. V lost 5 bases to trimming and J lost 0 bases, with 12 bases between them. The CDR3 is CASRGTGSSYEQYF. CDR3 sequence (DNA): TGCGCCAGCAGAGGGACGGGAAGCTCCTACGAGCAGTACTTC.

The chain carries TRBV19 and TRBJ2-7; TRBD2 matches 15 bases. V shed 10 bases and J 4 bases; nucleotides not matched to a gene: 5. This CDR3 contains 14 residues. Germline V gene data show CDR1 as LNHDA and CDR2 as SQIVND (reference sequence). CDR3 protein: CATRGLAGGYEQYF. DNA for the CDR3: TGTGCCACCCGAGGACTAGCGGGAGGGTACGAGCAGTACTTC.

This chain links TRBV18 with TRBJ2-7; D assignment may be TRBD1 or TRBD2 (5 bases each). The germline V gene encodes CDR1 KGHSH and CDR2 LQKENI. V dropped 0 bases and J dropped 5 bases, with 14 bases sitting between them. The CDR3 extends over 15 amino acids. CDR3 DNA sequence: TGTGCCAGCTCACCACCAATGAGGGGCGGCCACGAGCAGTACTTC. This codes for CASSPPMRGGHEQYF.

This chain joins TRBV20-1 and TRBJ1-1; D gene uncertain. Germline V gene data show CDR1 as DFQATT and CDR2 as SNEGSKA (reference sequence). CDR3 length: 11 residues. V was pared by 3 bases and J by 8 bases, with 10 bases between. CDR3 amino acids: CSARRTGEAFF. CDR3 in DNA: TGCAGTGCTAGGCGGACGGGGGAAGCTTTCTTT.